This TCR beta chain is from a study of blood T cell repertoires in COVID-19. Overall study: Researchers got acute and convalescent COVID-19 samples from the United States, Italy and Spain.

A Seattle source enrolled patients during active infection and followed them longitudinally. The V gene's germline CDR1 is SGHVS and CDR2 FQNEAQ. The CDR3 covers 16 residues. Trimming removed 4 bases from V and 6 bases from J; junction bases left unmatched: 15. As handled by the study authors: Estimated nucleated cell counts came from reference gene primer amplification. Profiled with immunoSEQ multiplex PCR; TCRdb holds only in-frame clones, not every one. V and J calls and clone size follow that table, whereas D and trimming were derived from the DNA. Of about 170,000 clones in the sample, approximately 91% were seen once.

This sequence joins TRBV7-8 and TRBJ2-7, with 7 bases lining up with TRBD2. The sequenced sample consisted of peripheral blood. The receptor's source is a man aged 18 to 29 with COVID-19, enrolled during active disease. CDR3 coding DNA: TGTGCCAGCAGCTCCGCGTTATGGCGGGAGTACAGCGAGCAGTACTTC. Amino acids: CASSSALWREYSEQYF. Combining the CDR3 with reference TRBV7-8 and TRBJ2-7 gives the whole variable domain GAGVSQSPRYKVAKRGQDVALRCDPISGHVSLFWYQQALGQGPEFLTYFQNEAQLDKSGLPSDRFFAERPEGSVSTLKIQRTQQEDSAVYLCASSSALWREYSEQYFGPGTRLTVT.